Listed below are T cell receptor beta chains from one sample, sequenced in a study of T cells after posttransplantation cyclophosphamide. The method was immunoSEQ multiplex PCR; TCRdb's version includes in-frame clones alone and lacks a portion of them. This repertoire holds 37,000 or so clones, and none appear only once. The source material was PBMCs. Receptors were obtained from a man aged 30 to 39 in good health and a related stem cell transplant donor. CDR3s include the opening cysteine and the closing phenylalanine or tryptophan. Fields, in order: V gene, CDR3 length, D gene, J gene, clone size, CDR3 protein, CDR3 DNA. A D gene is named only where the DNA matches it firmly. Size is omitted from some rows. Given values are once, few, many or a class for expanded clones.

>TRBV19|17|.|TRBJ2-6|many
CASSSLQGIYGANVLTF
TGTGCCAGTAGTTCTTTACAGGGAATCTACGGGGCCAACGTCCTGACTTTC
>TRBV25-1|13|.|TRBJ1-4|many
CASSVPGFEKLFF
TGTGCCAGCAGTGTTCCAGGGTTTGAAAAACTGTTTTTT
>TRBV6-5|13|.|TRBJ2-7|many
CASSPVLSDEQYF
TGTGCCAGCAGCCCGGTACTATCAGACGAGCAGTACTTC
>TRBV7-2|16|.|TRBJ2-1|many
CASSLVRKTAYNEQFF
TGTGCCAGCAGCTTAGTTCGAAAAACAGCTTACAATGAGCAGTTCTTC
>TRBV11-2|15|TRBD1|TRBJ2-3|.
CASEGGRAGADTQYF
TGTGCCAGCGAAGGGGGCCGAGCCGGGGCAGATACGCAGTATTTT
>TRBV7-2|15|.|TRBJ1-4|.
CASSLVDGVNEKLFF
TGTGCCAGCAGCTTAGTGGACGGGGTAAATGAAAAACTGTTTTTT
>TRBV19|17|TRBD1|TRBJ1-5|many
CASSMSNYRGRSQPQHF
TGTGCCAGTAGTATGAGTAACTACAGGGGGCGAAGTCAGCCCCAGCATTTT
>TRBV5-1|14|TRBD2|TRBJ2-7|many
CASSWSGGYNEQYF
TGCGCCAGCAGTTGGAGCGGGGGTTACAACGAGCAGTACTTC
>TRBV9|16|TRBD1|TRBJ1-1|many
CASSGRTGPLNTEAFF
TGTGCCAGCAGCGGTAGGACAGGGCCCCTGAACACTGAAGCTTTCTTT
>TRBV29-1|18|TRBD1|TRBJ1-1|many
CSVLGGTGVPRMNTEAFF
TGCAGCGTTCTCGGCGGGACAGGGGTCCCTAGGATGAACACTGAAGCTTTCTTT
>TRBV7-9|15|TRBD1|TRBJ2-1|few
CASSFRDRVGDEQFF
TGTGCCAGCAGCTTCCGGGACAGGGTAGGCGATGAGCAGTTCTTC
>TRBV2|15|TRBD2|TRBJ2-5|many
CASSEIRTSRETQYF
TGTGCCAGCAGTGAAATAAGGACTAGCCGGGAGACCCAGTACTTC
>TRBV9|17|TRBD2|TRBJ2-2|many
CASSPLAGGANTGELFF
TGTGCCAGCAGCCCACTAGCGGGGGGAGCGAACACCGGGGAGCTGTTTTTT
>TRBV5-1|16|TRBD1|TRBJ1-3|many
CASSVTQQGSGNTIYF
TGCGCCAGCAGCGTAACTCAACAGGGGTCAGGAAACACCATATATTTT
>TRBV29-1|12|.|TRBJ1-1|many
CSVDRGGTEAFF
TGCAGCGTTGACAGGGGAGGGACTGAAGCTTTCTTT
>TRBV7-3|15|.|TRBJ2-7|many
CASRETRVTRYEQYF
TGTGCCAGCAGGGAAACCAGGGTGACGCGCTACGAGCAGTACTTC
>TRBV6-1|16|TRBD1|TRBJ1-1|few
CASSAGQGAGYTEAFF
TGTGCCAGCAGTGCGGGACAGGGGGCGGGTTACACTGAAGCTTTCTTT
>TRBV5-4|14|.|TRBJ1-6|many
CASSESSVNSPLHF
TGTGCCAGCAGTGAGTCTTCGGTGAATTCACCCCTCCACTTT
>TRBV28|13|.|TRBJ2-7|many
CASSLGRIYEQYF
TGTGCCAGCAGTTTGGGCAGGATCTACGAGCAGTACTTC
>TRBV9|14|TRBD1|TRBJ1-5|many
CASSVTGGNQPQHF
TGTGCCAGCAGCGTGACAGGGGGCAACCAGCCCCAGCATTTT
>TRBV15|15|.|TRBJ2-1|many
CATSRELQGAPEQFF
TGTGCCACCAGCAGAGAATTACAGGGCGCCCCAGAGCAGTTCTTC
>TRBV5-1|15|TRBD1|TRBJ1-4|many
CASSSTTGWAEKLFF
TGCGCCAGCAGCTCTACGACAGGGTGGGCCGAAAAACTGTTTTTT
>TRBV28|14|.|TRBJ2-7|many
CASSHPRGLREQYF
TGTGCCAGCAGTCACCCTAGGGGGTTGCGCGAGCAGTACTTC
>TRBV4-3|15|.|TRBJ2-1|many
CASSQDPGNYNEQFF
TGCGCCAGCAGCCAAGATCCAGGGAACTACAATGAGCAGTTCTTC
>TRBV10-3|15|.|TRBJ1-1|many
CAISEFGRGTTEAFF
TGTGCCATCAGTGAGTTCGGTAGGGGGACCACTGAAGCTTTCTTT
>TRBV23-1|18|.|TRBJ1-5|many
CASSLNWAQGVCNQPQHF
TGCGCCAGCAGTCTAAATTGGGCACAGGGCGTTTGCAATCAGCCCCAGCATTTT
>TRBV13|15|.|TRBJ2-2|many
CASSFTGENTGELFF
TGTGCCAGCAGCTTTACCGGGGAGAACACCGGGGAGCTGTTTTTT
>TRBV19|15|TRBD2|TRBJ2-2|many
CASNPAGAYSGELFF
TGTGCCAGTAACCCAGCGGGGGCCTACTCAGGGGAGCTGTTTTTT